Shown below are 32 T cell receptor beta chains from a single sample sequenced in a study of CD8+ T cells in alopecia areata. Treatment meaning: oral pan-JAK inhibitor, 5-10 mg twice daily. Extraction and reverse transcription of RNA yielded cDNA as the sequencing template. Sequenced by immunoSEQ multiplex PCR; TCRdb stores in-frame clones only, minus some. The sample comprises about 250,000 clones, roughly 60% of which are singletons, and about 0.88% rests with the top ten. The material was CD4+ T cells sorted from blood, obtained around week 54, from a patient treated with tofacitinib. These receptors all stem from a human donor with alopecia areata.

The V call is TRBV30, the J call TRBJ2-5; 13 bases line up with TRBD2. This CDR3 region has 17 residues. The ends lost 5 bases at V and 2 bases at J; junction bases unmatched: 11. Germline V lookup: CDR1 GTSNPN, CDR2 SVGIG (reference sequence). The CDR3 DNA reads as TGTGCCTGGGATACTGGGACTAGCGGGGCCCTTCAAGAGACCCAGTACTTC. As protein: CAWDTGTSGALQETQYF.

The chain recombines TRBV5-1 with TRBJ1-4, with 8 bases lining up with TRBD1. The CDR3 loop spans 15 amino acids. The V gene end was trimmed by 4 bases and the J gene end by 4 bases; junction bases not matched to a gene: 6. Germline CDR1 SGHRS, CDR2 YFSETQ. CDR3 DNA: TGCGCCAGCAGCAATACAGGGGGTGTTAATGAAAAACTGTTTTTT. Its protein is CASSNTGGVNEKLFF.

In this sample, this clone turned up a few times. V gene TRBV30 combines with J gene TRBJ2-3; 9 bases fit TRBD2. This CDR3 is 16 amino acids long. V shed 2 bases and J 1 base; nucleotides not matched to a gene: 7. Per the germline V gene, CDR1 is GTSNPN and CDR2 is SVGIG (reference sequence). This chain's CDR3 is CAWSTFSGGRTDTQYF. CDR3 DNA: TGTGCCTGGAGTACCTTTAGCGGGGGCCGCACAGATACGCAGTATTTT.

The CDR3 region has the DNA TGTGCCTGGAGCCTAACGGGAACAGGGAATTCACCCCTCCACTTT. Translation gives CAWSLTGTGNSPLHF. The V gene is TRBV30, the J gene TRBJ1-6, with D perhaps matching TRBD1 (6 bases). The ends were cut back, 3 bases at V and 7 bases at J, with 16 bases in the middle. The germline gives CDR1 GTSNPN, CDR2 SVGIG (reference sequence). The CDR3 extends over 15 amino acids.

V is TRBV2 and J is TRBJ2-2; 9 bases match TRBD1. The V gene end was trimmed by 9 bases and the J gene end by 13 bases; junction bases not matched to a gene: 6. CDR3 size: 11 residues. CDR1 is SNHLY and CDR2 is FYNNEI in the germline V gene. The chain's CDR3 is CASTGTGWLFF. In DNA, the CDR3 is TGTGCCAGTACTGGGACAGGGTGGCTGTTTTTT.

A single count supports this clone. The rearrangement joins TRBV7-3 to TRBJ1-6; possibly TRBD1 for D (6 bases). V was clipped by 4 bases and J by 9 bases, with 13 bases between them. CDR1 and CDR2 (germline): SGHTA, FQGTGA. The CDR3 contains 14 residues. CDR3 in DNA: TGTGCCAGCAGCTCCAGGGGTTATGGTTCACCCCTCCACTTT. It yields the protein CASSSRGYGSPLHF.

The chain uses TRBV5-4 and TRBJ1-6; no reliable D call. Trimming left V 1 base short and J 10 bases short, with 9 bases between. The CDR3 is made up of 13 amino acids. Germline V gene lookup returns CDR1 SGHNT and CDR2 YYREEE (reference sequence). This CDR3 reads CASSLNIDSPLHF. CDR3 sequence (DNA): TGTGCCAGCAGCTTGAACATTGACTCACCCCTCCACTTT.

This clone was recorded a few times. This chain links TRBV29-1 with TRBJ2-6; D unresolved. The germline V gene encodes CDR1 SQVTM and CDR2 ANQGSEA. V lost 4 bases and J 2 bases, leaving 6 bases between the germline ends. The CDR3 covers 13 residues. The CDR3 is CSVVGPGANVLTF. The CDR3 bases are TGCAGCGTTGTCGGGCCTGGGGCCAACGTCCTGACTTTC.

V and J are TRBV6-5 and TRBJ2-3; 11 bases are a match to TRBD2. Germline assignment: CDR1 MNHEY and CDR2 SVGAGI. Germline trimming cut 2 bases from V and 4 bases from J; bases unmatched to any gene: 5. The CDR3 is made up of 16 amino acids. CDR3 protein: CASSYVFSGGADTQYF. For the CDR3, the DNA is TGTGCCAGCAGTTACGTGTTTAGCGGGGGGGCAGATACGCAGTATTTT.

In this sample, this clone turned up once. The chain has TRBV30 and TRBJ2-3; D is ambiguous. Per the germline V gene, CDR1 is GTSNPN and CDR2 is SVGIG (reference sequence). The CDR3 runs to 14 residues. Trimming stripped 0 bases from V and 2 bases from J, with 9 bases between. The CDR3 DNA is TGTGCCTGGAGTGTAAACAGCCTCACAGATACGCAGTATTTT. It encodes CAWSVNSLTDTQYF.

This rearrangement joins TRBV30 to TRBJ1-2; D possibly corresponds to TRBD1 (5 bases). CDR3 length: 14 residues. Trimming shortened V by 5 bases and J by 11 bases, and 24 bases separated the two germline ends. Germline CDR1 is GTSNPN and CDR2 is SVGIG (reference sequence). The CDR3 coding sequence is TGTGCCTGGTGTCCCCACGGGACCGCGCTGATGTACACCTTC. Its translation is CAWCPHGTALMYTF.

Concerning this clone: The same CDR3 can be traced to other DNA sequences in this sample. The chain combines TRBV20-1 with TRBJ2-7, with TRBD2 identical over 7 bases. Trimming cost V 3 bases and J 4 bases; bases outside gene matches: 0. CDR3 size: 11 residues. Germline assignment: CDR1 DFQATT and CDR2 SNEGSKA (reference sequence). Here the CDR3 reads CSARGGYEQYF. DNA for the CDR3: TGCAGTGCTAGGGGGGGGTACGAGCAGTACTTC.

This chain uses TRBV18 with TRBJ2-1; TRBD1 matches 8 bases. The trim removed 3 bases at V and 0 bases at J, leaving 4 bases unmatched. The CDR3 sequence is 16 residues long. Germline V gene lookup returns CDR1 KGHSH and CDR2 LQKENI. Written as DNA, the CDR3 is TGTGCCAGCTCACCCGGCACAGGGGGCTCCTACAATGAGCAGTTCTTC. Residues: CASSPGTGGSYNEQFF.

The sample holds a few counts of this clone. The CDR3 is CASTVSWDEQYF. The CDR3 DNA follows: TGTGCCAGCACCGTCAGCTGGGACGAGCAGTACTTC. This rearrangement joins TRBV2 to TRBJ2-7, with unresolved D. Trimming cost V 7 bases and J 5 bases, with 12 bases left between them. CDR1 and CDR2 (germline): SNHLY, FYNNEI. The CDR3 totals 12 residues.

Only a few counts were recorded for this clone. J is TRBJ2-6 and V is TRBV29-1; 8 nucleotides match TRBD2. J lost 11 bases, V lost 3 bases, and 3 bases had no gene match. Germline CDR1 is SQVTM and CDR2 is ANQGSEA. The CDR3 length is 12 residues. The CDR3 bases are TGCAGCGTTGAGGCGACTAGCGACGTCCTGACTTTC. It translates to CSVEATSDVLTF.

CDR3 nucleotides: TGCGCCAGCAGCCAAGGGGTAGCGGGGGGGCCGGAGACCCAGTACTTC. Translated: CASSQGVAGGPETQYF. V usage is TRBV4-3 and J usage is TRBJ2-5; 11 bases are shared with TRBD2. This CDR3 comprises 16 residues. Germline CDR1 and CDR2: LGHNA and YSLEER. V shed 1 base and J 5 bases; nucleotides not matched to a gene: 6.

V gene TRBV4-2 combines with J gene TRBJ1-6; unclear D gene. V was cut by 1 base and J by 8 bases, with 12 bases left in between. Germline V gives CDR1 LGHNA, CDR2 YNFKEQ. The length of the CDR3 is 15 residues. In DNA, the CDR3 is TGTGCCAGCAGCCAAGGGAGAGAGATGCATTCACCCCTCCACTTT. Protein sequence: CASSQGREMHSPLHF.

This rearrangement joins TRBV4-3 to TRBJ1-6; the D is unclear. V was shortened by 0 bases and J by 10 bases, with 13 bases between the two germline ends. CDR3 length equals 15 residues. CDR1 LGHNA and CDR2 YSLEER come from the germline V gene. The CDR3 loop reads CASSQDMRTGSPLHF. The DNA of the CDR3 is TGCGCCAGCAGCCAAGATATGCGGACGGGATCACCCCTCCACTTT.

The rearrangement joins TRBV6-5 to TRBJ1-3; no clear D gene. V was cut by 0 bases and J by 1 base, with 7 bases left in between. The CDR3 consists of 15 residues. Germline V lookup: CDR1 MNHEY, CDR2 SVGAGI. CDR3 protein: CASSYSIQSGNTIYF. In DNA, the CDR3 is TGTGCCAGCAGTTACTCGATCCAGTCTGGAAACACCATATATTTT.

The rearrangement links TRBV7-9 to TRBJ2-5; D unclear. The V gene lost 3 bases and the J gene lost 4 bases, with 6 bases spanning the gap. Looked up from germline, CDR1 is SEHNR and CDR2 is FQNEAQ (reference sequence). CDR3 size: 12 residues. The CDR3 coding sequence is TGTGCCAGCAGCTTTTACGGAGAGACCCAGTACTTC. Translating it yields CASSFYGETQYF. Combining the CDR3 with reference TRBV7-9 and TRBJ2-5 gives the whole variable domain DTGVSQNPRHKITKRGQNVTFRCDPISEHNRLYWYRQTLGQGPEFLTYFQNEAQLEKSRLLSDRFSAERPKGSFSTLEIQRTEQGDSAMYLCASSFYGETQYFGPGTRLLVL.

The chain recombines TRBV7-2 with TRBJ2-3, with 9 bases matching TRBD1. The CDR3 consists of 16 residues. Germline V gene data show CDR1 as SGHTA and CDR2 as FQGNSA. V shed 2 bases, J shed 4 bases, and the junction held 7 bases outside the gene matches. The CDR3 DNA is TGTGCCAGCAGCTTATTCACAGGGGGCAAAGCAGATACGCAGTATTTT. Residues: CASSLFTGGKADTQYF.

This clone is a singleton in its sample. The chain is built from TRBV30 and TRBJ1-1, with unresolved D. The V gene's germline CDR1 is GTSNPN and CDR2 SVGIG (reference sequence). Trimming stripped 2 bases from V and 4 bases from J, with 8 bases between. This CDR3 is 12 amino acids long. The CDR3 sequence: CAWSHGATEAFF. The CDR3 DNA sequence: TGTGCCTGGAGTCACGGTGCCACTGAAGCTTTCTTT.

This clone was detected only a few times. The chain recombines TRBV29-1 with TRBJ2-3; perhaps TRBD1 as D (5 bases). Deletions cut 4 bases from V and 1 base from J, with 12 bases between. Germline V gene lookup returns CDR1 SQVTM and CDR2 ANQGSEA. This CDR3 has 14 residues. The CDR3 nucleotides are TGCAGCGTTGTAGGAGCAGGGCGCACAGATACGCAGTATTTT. Translating gives CSVVGAGRTDTQYF.

The chain is built from TRBV28 and TRBJ2-7, with TRBD1 as a possible D gene (7 bases). Germline lookup yields CDR1 MDHEN and CDR2 SYDVKM. The CDR3 sequence is 15 residues long. Trimming stripped 2 bases from V and 6 bases from J, with 17 bases between. The CDR3 bases are TGTGCCAGCAGTTTAACGACAGGGAGCGGGCGCGAGCAGTACTTC. Protein: CASSLTTGSGREQYF.

The genes are TRBV30 and TRBJ2-1, with 11 bases fitting TRBD2. This CDR3 is 13 amino acids long. The germline gives CDR1 GTSNPN, CDR2 SVGIG (reference sequence). Trimming at V came to 7 bases and at J to 7 bases, leaving 6 bases not matched to a gene. The CDR3 nucleotides are TGTGCCTCACGGGCTAGCGGGGGGAATGAGCAGTTCTTC. As protein: CASRASGGNEQFF.

The chain combines TRBV30 with TRBJ1-4; no firm D call. The length of the CDR3 is 14 residues. Germline CDR1 GTSNPN, CDR2 SVGIG (reference sequence). Trimming stripped 2 bases from V and 0 bases from J, with 7 bases between. CDR3 in amino acids: CAWSSRATNEKLFF. The CDR3 DNA is TGTGCCTGGAGTTCCCGCGCAACTAATGAAAAACTGTTTTTT.

This chain connects TRBV7-2 to TRBJ2-7; perhaps D is TRBD1 or TRBD2 (6 bases each). Trimming left V 1 base short and J 5 bases short, with 15 bases between. The germline V gene has CDR1 SGHTA and CDR2 FQGNSA. There are 15 residues in the CDR3. CDR3 DNA: TGTGCCAGCAGCTTAGGGCCCCAGGGGAGGAACGAGCAGTACTTC. Translation: CASSLGPQGRNEQYF.

This clone was found once. The gene calls are TRBV30 and TRBJ2-3; 7 nucleotides match TRBD1. Germline V CDR1 and CDR2: GTSNPN, SVGIG (reference sequence). The CDR3 is 15 residues long. V shed 3 bases, J shed 0 bases, and the junction held 6 bases outside the gene matches. The CDR3 bases are TGTGCCTGGAGGGCGACAGGGAAAAGCACAGATACGCAGTATTTT. Its translation: CAWRATGKSTDTQYF.

This clone was seen only a few times. The chain joins TRBV5-1 to TRBJ2-1, with 11 bases fitting TRBD2. Germline V gives CDR1 SGHRS, CDR2 YFSETQ. CDR3 length: 16 amino acids. Losses at the gene ends were 4 bases for V and 3 bases for J; bases not matched to a gene: 6. The CDR3 DNA reads as TGCGCCAGCAGCACCGATCTAGCGGGGGGCTACAATGAGCAGTTCTTC. Protein: CASSTDLAGGYNEQFF.

V and J are TRBV20-1 and TRBJ2-5, with D hard to call. The CDR3 has 11 residues. Germline V gives CDR1 DFQATT, CDR2 SNEGSKA (reference sequence). V shed 3 bases and J shed 2 bases, with 4 bases lying between them. The CDR3 bases are TGCAGTGCTAGGGGTCAAGAGACCCAGTACTTC. Protein: CSARGQETQYF.

This clone has only a few counts. V and J are TRBV10-3 and TRBJ1-4, with D possibly being TRBD1 (5 bases). The CDR3 length is 13 residues. With 11 bases removed from V and 7 bases from J, the gap between germline ends came to 17 bases. The germline V gene encodes CDR1 ENHRY and CDR2 SYGVKD. The CDR3 DNA reads TGTGCCTCGCGGCGGGGCGCTAGTGAAAAACTGTTTTTT. This codes for CASRRGASEKLFF.

The chain has TRBV11-2 and TRBJ2-5; a weak D match, TRBD1 (6 bases). Germline CDR1 reads SGHAT; CDR2 reads FQNNGV. V was clipped by 5 bases and J by 1 base, with 17 bases between them. The CDR3 covers 16 residues. The CDR3 nucleotides read TGTGCCAGCAGCCCCCTTTTCGGCAGGGGCCAAGAGACCCAGTACTTC. Translation: CASSPLFGRGQETQYF. The variable domain in full, with the rest retrieved from reference TRBV11-2 and TRBJ2-5, is EAGVAQSPRYKIIEKRQSVAFWCNPISGHATLYWYQQILGQGPKLLIQFQNNGVVDDSQLPKDRFSAERLKGVDSTLKIQPAKLEDSAVYLCASSPLFGRGQETQYFGPGTRLLVL.